The rows below give T cell receptor beta chains drawn from one sample of a study of shared clonotypes between healthy human individuals. TCRdb's table, derived via immunoSEQ multiplex PCR, lists solely in-frame clones and lacks some. The repertoire holds about 2 million clones, with roughly 96% as singletons. Sequenced: naive CD4+ T cells sorted from blood. The receptor set was obtained from a man aged 18 to 29 in good health. The CDR3 runs from the conserved cysteine through the conserved F or W. Fields, in order: D gene, clone size, J gene, V gene, CDR3 protein, CDR3 DNA. D genes are given only for firm matches. For some rows the clone size is stated as once, few or many, or as a class when expanded; others skip it.

- | - | TRBJ2-1 | TRBV10-3 | CAISQGGNEQFF | TGTGCCATCAGCCAGGGGGGCAATGAGCAGTTCTTC
- | - | TRBJ2-7 | TRBV19 | CASSINVLSYEQYF | TGTGCCAGTAGTATAAACGTCTTGTCCTACGAGCAGTACTTC
TRBD2 | once | TRBJ2-3 | TRBV25-1 | CASSESLLAGLRDTQYF | TGTGCCAGCAGTGAATCCCTACTAGCGGGACTTCGAGATACGCAGTATTTT
- | - | TRBJ1-4 | TRBV27 | CASSPDPTNEKLFF | TGTGCCAGCAGTCCGGATCCAACTAATGAAAAACTGTTTTTT
- | - | TRBJ2-5 | TRBV20-1 | CSAVNRTQYF | TGCAGTGCCGTCAACAGGACCCAGTACTTC
TRBD1 | - | TRBJ2-4 | TRBV18 | CASSLLGTGDSKNIQYF | TGTGCCAGCTCACTACTAGGGACAGGGGATAGCAAAAACATTCAGTACTTC
- | - | TRBJ2-2 | TRBV4-1 | CASSHLDRNTGELFF | TGCGCCAGCAGCCACTTAGACAGGAACACCGGGGAGCTGTTTTTT
- | - | TRBJ2-7 | TRBV6-5 | CASSQGRVATYEQYF | TGTGCCAGCAGTCAGGGGAGGGTTGCCACCTACGAGCAGTACTTC
TRBD1 | - | TRBJ2-7 | TRBV11-2 | CASSTRDRTTPDGYEQYF | TGTGCCAGCAGCACCCGGGACAGGACAACACCAGACGGCTACGAGCAGTACTTC
- | - | TRBJ2-5 | TRBV7-9 | CASSLRSETQYF | TGTGCCAGCAGCTTACGTTCGGAGACCCAGTACTTC
- | - | TRBJ2-3 | TRBV2 | CASSNSYTDTQYF | TGTGCCAGCAGCAACAGCTACACAGATACGCAGTATTTT
TRBD1 | - | TRBJ1-4 | TRBV18 | CASSPFLSTGLNEKLFF | TGTGCCAGCTCTCCTTTTCTATCGACAGGGCTGAATGAAAAACTGTTTTTT
TRBD1 | - | TRBJ1-4 | TRBV7-9 | CASGRSGRGPRNEKLFF | TGTGCCAGCGGCCGTAGTGGCAGGGGGCCCAGAAATGAAAAACTGTTTTTT
- | - | TRBJ2-7 | TRBV6-6 | CASSSNRQGWGEQYF | TGTGCCAGCAGTTCGAATCGGCAGGGGTGGGGCGAGCAGTACTTC
TRBD2 | - | TRBJ2-7 | TRBV5-1 | CASSVGLAGGYEQYF | TGCGCCAGCAGCGTGGGACTAGCGGGAGGTTACGAGCAGTACTTC
TRBD1 | - | TRBJ1-1 | TRBV19 | CASSIPGGGTEAFF | TGTGCCAGTAGTATTCCAGGGGGCGGCACTGAAGCTTTCTTT
- | - | TRBJ1-2 | TRBV27 | CASSFGGGTNYGYTF | TGTGCCAGCAGTTTCGGAGGGGGGACTAACTATGGCTACACCTTC
- | - | TRBJ2-5 | TRBV10-1 | CASSRDLQETQYF | TGCGCCAGCAGCCGGGACCTTCAAGAGACCCAGTACTTC
- | - | TRBJ1-1 | TRBV18 | CASSPVRGPNTEAFF | TGTGCCAGCTCACCAGTTCGGGGCCCGAACACTGAAGCTTTCTTT
- | - | TRBJ1-3 | TRBV4-1 | CASSHPWGAGNTIYF | TGCGCCAGCAGCCACCCGTGGGGAGCCGGAAACACCATATATTTT
- | - | TRBJ2-7 | TRBV5-6 | CASSSPFGVQNEQYF | TGTGCCAGCAGCTCCCCCTTCGGAGTCCAGAACGAGCAGTACTTC
TRBD2 | - | TRBJ2-2 | TRBV10-3 | CAIKTSGNTGELFF | TGTGCCATCAAGACTAGCGGAAACACCGGGGAGCTGTTTTTT
- | - | TRBJ1-2 | TRBV7-2 | CASSSFLSGTLDYGYTF | TGTGCCAGCAGCTCTTTCCTATCCGGGACACTGGACTATGGCTACACCTTC
- | - | TRBJ2-7 | TRBV7-2 | CASSREQAREQYF | TGTGCCAGCAGCCGCGAACAGGCCCGGGAGCAGTACTTC
- | - | TRBJ1-4 | TRBV6-1 | CASRQVKGLFF | TGTGCCAGCAGACAGGTAAAAGGACTGTTTTTT
TRBD2 | once | TRBJ2-1 | TRBV2 | CAVVAGDRPIYYNEQFF | TGTGCCGTCGTAGCGGGAGACCGCCCGATTTACTACAATGAGCAGTTCTTC
- | once | TRBJ2-1 | TRBV29-1 | CSVNTPLYNEQFF | TGCAGCGTTAACACCCCCCTATACAATGAGCAGTTCTTC
TRBD1 | - | TRBJ2-5 | TRBV7-8 | CASSSDRAAETQYF | TGTGCCAGCAGCAGCGACAGGGCGGCGGAGACCCAGTACTTC
- | - | TRBJ2-1 | TRBV2 | CASSGVRGYNEQFF | TGTGCCAGCAGTGGGGTAAGGGGGTACAATGAGCAGTTCTTC
TRBD1 | - | TRBJ1-1 | TRBV5-5 | CASSSTGGSEAFF | TGTGCCAGCAGCTCGACAGGGGGCTCTGAAGCTTTCTTT
- | - | TRBJ1-1 | TRBV7-2 | CASSLGNGNTEAFF | TGTGCCAGCAGCCTGGGGAACGGGAACACTGAAGCTTTCTTT
TRBD2 | - | TRBJ2-2 | TRBV5-4 | CASSLGLAGDSGELFF | TGTGCCAGCAGCTTGGGCCTAGCGGGGGACTCCGGGGAGCTGTTTTTT
TRBD1 | - | TRBJ1-2 | TRBV5-1 | CASSSGGSLNYGYTF | TGCGCCAGCAGCTCAGGGGGGAGTTTAAACTATGGCTACACCTTC
- | - | TRBJ1-1 | TRBV4-3 | CASSQGRAFMNTEAFF | TGCGCCAGCAGCCAAGGCAGGGCCTTCATGAACACTGAAGCTTTCTTT
- | - | TRBJ2-3 | TRBV7-9 | CASSLLGGTDTQYF | TGTGCCAGCAGCTTATTAGGGGGCACAGATACGCAGTATTTT
TRBD2 | - | TRBJ2-1 | TRBV4-3 | CASSREAGSSYNEQFF | TGCGCCAGCAGCCGGGAAGCGGGGAGCTCCTACAATGAGCAGTTCTTC
TRBD1 | - | TRBJ1-5 | TRBV30 | CAWGTGSLNQPQHF | TGTGCCTGGGGGACAGGGAGTCTCAATCAGCCCCAGCATTTT
- | - | TRBJ1-2 | TRBV18 | CASSPSTGPDYGYTF | TGTGCCAGCTCACCGTCGACAGGACCAGATTATGGCTACACCTTC
- | - | TRBJ2-7 | TRBV28 | CASKRYEQYF | TGTGCCAGCAAAAGGTACGAGCAGTACTTC
- | - | TRBJ1-1 | TRBV5-1 | CASSLLPGNTEAFF | TGCGCCAGCAGCTTACTCCCGGGGAACACTGAAGCTTTCTTT
TRBD1 | once | TRBJ1-6 | TRBV7-2 | CASRTDRGTYSPLHF | TGTGCCAGCAGGACAGACAGGGGGACCTATTCACCCCTCCACTTT
TRBD2 | - | TRBJ2-7 | TRBV6-1 | CASSEEWGGYEQYF | TGTGCCAGCAGTGAAGAATGGGGGGGGTACGAGCAGTACTTC
TRBD1 | - | TRBJ1-2 | TRBV4-1 | CASSQVTGAAYGYTF | TGCGCCAGCAGCCAAGTTACAGGGGCCGCCTATGGCTACACCTTC
- | - | TRBJ2-7 | TRBV4-1 | CASSQDVPGVGEQYF | TGCGCCAGCAGCCAAGACGTCCCAGGGGTGGGCGAGCAGTACTTC
TRBD1 | - | TRBJ1-4 | TRBV2 | CASSDTGATNEKLFF | TGTGCCAGCAGTGATACAGGGGCAACTAATGAAAAACTGTTTTTT
TRBD1 | - | TRBJ1-3 | TRBV7-9 | CASSSTGVSGNTIYF | TGTGCCAGCAGCTCAACAGGGGTCTCTGGAAACACCATATATTTT
- | - | TRBJ2-7 | TRBV20-1 | CSASRNYEQYF | TGCAGTGCTAGCAGGAACTACGAGCAGTACTTC
- | - | TRBJ1-6 | TRBV28 | CASRPGRTTNSPLHF | TGTGCCAGCAGGCCCGGGAGAACTACGAATTCACCCCTCCACTTT
- | - | TRBJ2-5 | TRBV5-1 | CASSFGVGEMAQYF | TGCGCCAGCAGCTTCGGGGTAGGGGAAATGGCCCAGTACTTC
TRBD2 | - | TRBJ2-5 | TRBV5-6 | CASSLGLADQETQYF | TGTGCCAGCAGCTTAGGACTAGCGGACCAAGAGACCCAGTACTTC
- | - | TRBJ1-2 | TRBV2 | CASDGGRAKVNGYTF | TGTGCCAGCGATGGGGGCAGGGCTAAGGTGAATGGCTACACCTTC
- | - | TRBJ1-1 | TRBV5-1 | CASSLVQREEAFF | TGCGCCAGCAGCTTGGTCCAGAGGGAAGAAGCTTTCTTT
TRBD2 | - | TRBJ2-2 | TRBV7-2 | CASSRTSGRLDTGELFF | TGTGCCAGCAGCCGGACTAGCGGGAGGTTGGACACCGGGGAGCTGTTTTTT
TRBD2 | - | TRBJ2-3 | TRBV5-1 | CASRTGGTLSTDTQYF | TGCGCCAGCAGGACGGGAGGAACCCTTAGCACAGATACGCAGTATTTT
TRBD1 | - | TRBJ1-1 | TRBV6-5 | CASRPSGTVDTEAFF | TGTGCCAGCAGGCCTTCCGGGACAGTAGACACTGAAGCTTTCTTT
- | - | TRBJ1-4 | TRBV28 | CASSLQLEKLFF | TGTGCCAGCAGTTTACAGCTTGAAAAACTGTTTTTT
- | - | TRBJ1-2 | TRBV4-3 | CASSQDRPHAFFGYTF | TGCGCCAGCAGCCAAGACCGGCCACACGCTTTCTTCGGCTACACCTTC
- | - | TRBJ1-3 | TRBV7-6 | CASSQQAMDSGNTIYF | TGTGCCAGCAGCCAGCAGGCGATGGACTCTGGAAACACCATATATTTT
TRBD1 | - | TRBJ1-1 | TRBV11-2 | CASSSQGQGSAEAFF | TGTGCCAGCAGCTCCCAGGGACAGGGGAGCGCTGAAGCTTTCTTT